Listed below are T cell receptor beta chains from one sample, sequenced in a study of Ad26.COV2.S vaccination and SARS-CoV-2 variants. Some clones are missing from TCRdb's copy, which holds only in-frame ones; the method was immunoSEQ multiplex PCR. The sample has about 400,000 clones, approximately 92% seen once. The sequencing used peripheral blood, collected in a trial of Ad26.COV2.S vaccine versus placebo. These receptors all stem from a person aged 18-60 years who received the Ad26.COV2.S COVID-19 vaccine or a placebo. CDR3s include the opening cysteine and the closing phenylalanine or tryptophan.

TRBJ2-6 TRBV12-3/TRBV12-4 CATGPPGANVLTF
TRBJ1-5 TRBV4-1 CASSQEQARYSNQPQHF
TRBJ2-3 TRBV30 CAKSRGSTDTQYF
TRBJ1-3 TRBV19 CASKDNLDGNTIYF
TRBJ2-7 TRBV4-1 CASSQTDYEQYF
TRBJ1-5 TRBV6-2/TRBV6-3 CASSPPGYSNQPQHF
TRBJ2-7 TRBV6-5 CASSLPTDRDEQYF
TRBJ2-7 TRBV5-4 CASSLTSGGHYEQYF
TRBJ2-1 TRBV4-3 CASSQEGAIDSYNEQFF
TRBJ2-7 TRBV5-6 CASSLVGVIYEQYF
TRBJ2-1 TRBV12-3/TRBV12-4 CASKAGGYNEQFF
TRBJ1-1 TRBV30 CAWIGSALNTEAFF
TRBJ2-7 TRBV7-8 CASSLVGSGTFSYEQYF
TRBJ1-2 TRBV7-9 CASSLGPQGVYGYTF
TRBJ1-2 TRBV29-1 CSAVGQGEGYTF
TRBJ2-3 TRBV7-2 CASSLAGSGSTDTQYF
TRBJ1-1 TRBV30 CAWCRSEVRAEAFF
TRBJ2-5 TRBV7-9 CASSWETRGGERETQYF
TRBJ2-7 TRBV30 CAWSVGHRRVSYEQYF
TRBJ2-7 TRBV11-2 CASSSPPSRTNEQYF
TRBJ2-3 TRBV5-1 CASSLASGVTDTQYF
TRBJ2-1 TRBV6-4 CASNRGTGTVNEQFF
TRBJ2-7 TRBV11-3 CASSLTGDSSYEQYF
TRBJ1-5 TRBV19 CASNWGLGSNQPQHF
TRBJ1-4 TRBV19 CASSIRGAEKLFF
TRBJ2-2 TRBV7-9 CASSLRPGGLPNTGELFF
TRBJ2-5 TRBV20-1 CSPETQYF
TRBJ1-2 TRBV10-2 CASSSARDRPSNYGYTF